This T cell receptor (beta chain) comes out of a study of blood T cell repertoires in COVID-19 (dated by TCRdb to the early 2020s). Context from the whole study: Samples covering the acute and convalescent phases of COVID-19 were provided by collaborators in the United States, Italy and Spain. Subjects who had been exposed to COVID-19, were actively infected with it, or had recovered from it provided the deeply sampled blood TCRbeta repertoires that made up the dataset. Nearly every sample came with metadata listing a de-identified subject ID, COVID-19 status, age in years and sex. The repertoires were released in a freely available public database meant as a resource for research on the immune response to SARS-CoV-2. The material from the prospective study consisted of cDNA or gDNA derived from T cells, B-cell-depleted T cells, or PBMCs. Samples were obtained from the ongoing ImmuneRACE study (first 160 participants) and from 950 to 1,500 subjects provided by 6 global collaborators. Where available, HLA class I and class II types were taken from metadata supplied by the sample provider and were not determined by assay-based typing.

Collaborating institutions collected whole blood in K2EDTA tubes following their own protocols. Collaborator samples were shipped for TCRbeta analysis as frozen whole blood, isolated PBMCs, or DNA extracted from either sample type. The immunoSEQ Assay, a bias-controlled multiplex PCR, was used to amplify TCRbeta CDR3 regions from genomic DNA. The original pipeline was this. Nucleated cell counts per sample were estimated from amplification of reference gene primers within the assay. To quantify the absolute abundance of each unique TCRbeta CDR3 rearrangement, sequence reads were collapsed and filtered. Productive Simpson clonality was computed per sample as the square root of Simpson's diversity index over productive rearrangements. TCRdb limited this immuneACCESS table to in-frame rearrangements with V and J called. A share of clones is missing; checked studies link under half to unresolved V genes, and the rest is unexplained. That table is the source of V, J and clone size, and D and trimming were worked out from the DNA. The sample contains about 270,000 clones, approximately 81% of them found a single time. Roughly 2.9% of the sample belongs to the ten largest clones.

About this clone itself: Its antigen has not been determined. No quality values exist for individual bases; no much larger clone is one base distant.

From a lookup of the germline V gene, CDR1 and CDR2 are MNHEY and SVGAGI. The germline V and J ends show losses of 5 bases and 6 bases respectively, and no gene match explains 0 bases of the junction. The CDR3 holds 11 amino acids from the cysteine to the phenylalanine. The sequence is cut down to CDR3 DNA, 33 bases in frame from base 1. General study outcomes and caveats: The quantity of clinical and demographic metadata differed by source and by participant and was supplied without curation.

The source of this sequence is a woman aged 60-75 years with active or convalescent COVID-19. Sequenced input: peripheral blood. The chain uses TRBV6-5 and TRBJ1-1; 7 bases in the middle match TRBD1. The CDR3: CASSQGAEAFF. The DNA sequence is TGTGCCAGCAGTCAGGGGGCTGAAGCTTTCTTT.